The clone carrying this TCR beta chain turned up a few times. This sample was taken from a study of cytomegalovirus exposure and HLA in healthy donors. In germline, CDR1 is MGHRA, CDR2 YSYEKL. This CDR3 comprises 15 residues. Losses at the gene ends were 0 bases for V and 8 bases for J; bases not matched to a gene: 4. PCR used 60 Vbeta primers and 13 Jbeta primers. Generated by immunoSEQ multiplex PCR, the TCRdb table keeps only in-frame clones and is missing some. The sample records some 150,000 clones, just under 65% being singletons. This clonotype originated in a woman aged 55 to 70 in good health and CMV-seropositive. What was sequenced was PBMCs. The chain has TRBV4-1 and TRBJ1-2; 12 nucleotides match TRBD1. This CDR3 is CASSQDLGTGGGYTF. The CDR3 DNA reads as TGCGCCAGCAGCCAAGATCTCGGGACAGGGGGCGGCTACACCTTC.